A single sample is the source of the 23 T cell receptor beta chains below, sequenced in a study of response to subunit inactivated influenza vaccine. Via MiXCR, TCRdb re-called the RT-PCR reads, giving one row per CDR3 protein. The table includes 600,000 to 700,000 distinct CDR3 sequences, about 14% detected once. Specimen: PBMCs from blood, collected 14 days before vaccination. These TCRs come from a man aged 45-65 years who received an inactivated influenza vaccine.

The chain recombines TRBV20-1 with TRBJ1-5; D is perhaps TRBD1 (5 bases). The CDR3 is 14 amino acids. The V gene's germline CDR1 is DFQATT and CDR2 SNEGSKA (reference sequence). Trimming pared 0 bases from V and 4 bases from J, leaving 10 bases between. CDR3 bases: TGCAGTGCTAGAGAAACTCAGGGAAATCAGCCCCAGCATTTT. Translated, it gives CSARETQGNQPQHF.

Written as DNA, the CDR3 is TGTGCCAGCAGAGGGACAGGGGAAGGCGGGGAGCTGTTTTTT. It encodes CASRGTGEGGELFF. The chain uses TRBV6-4 and TRBJ2-2; 10 bases fit TRBD1. The CDR3 covers 14 residues. V lost 6 bases, J lost 7 bases, and 5 bases stayed unmatched. CDR1 and CDR2 (germline): MRHNA, SNTAGT.

The chain employs TRBV12-3 or TRBV12-4 and TRBJ1-1, with D possibly being TRBD1 (6 bases). V was pared by 1 base and J by 0 bases, with 12 bases between. The CDR3 is 16 residues long. The CDR3 sequence is CASSLELRGMNTEAFF. In DNA form, the CDR3 reads TGTGCCAGCAGTTTAGAGTTGAGGGGGATGAACACTGAAGCTTTCTTT.

A few counts support this clonotype. The genes are TRBV14 and TRBJ2-5, with D uncertain. The CDR3 runs 11 residues. V was shortened by 3 bases and J by 13 bases, with 12 bases between the two germline ends. Germline lookup yields CDR1 SGHDN and CDR2 FVKESK. CDR3 nucleotides: TGTGCCAGCAGCCATACCGGGCCTTCGTACTTC. Its protein is CASSHTGPSYF.

This clonotype was counted ten times or more. This chain joins TRBV20-1 and TRBJ1-2; no definite D call. Germline V gene sequence: CDR1 DFQATT, CDR2 SNEGSKA (reference sequence). V was cut by 3 bases and J by 4 bases, with 12 bases left in between. The CDR3 sequence is 13 residues long. CDR3 sequence: CSASELLSYGYTF. The CDR3 DNA is TGCAGTGCTAGTGAACTCCTGTCCTATGGCTACACCTTC.

This clonotype has a count of ten or more. The chain has TRBV4-3 and TRBJ1-4; TRBD1 might be the D (5 bases). The germline V gene has CDR1 LGHNA and CDR2 YSLEER. V was cut by 0 bases and J by 8 bases, with 13 bases left in between. CDR3 length: 15 residues. For the CDR3, the DNA is TGCGCCAGCAGCCAAGACCAGGGTATCGGCGAAAAACTGTTTTTT. It codes for CASSQDQGIGEKLFF.

This clonotype appeared a few times. The V call is TRBV27, the J call TRBJ2-7; D is uncertain. Germline V CDR1 and CDR2: MNHEY, SMNVEV (reference sequence). This CDR3 is built from 14 residues. With 0 bases removed from V and 3 bases from J, the gap between germline ends came to 9 bases. CDR3 sequence reads: CASSLSKDNYEQYF. DNA for the CDR3: TGTGCCAGCAGTTTATCGAAAGACAACTACGAGCAGTACTTC.

This chain uses TRBV4-2 with TRBJ2-1; 8 positions agree with TRBD1. The CDR3 has 14 amino acids. V dropped 3 bases and J dropped 4; count of bases not matched to a gene: 2. Looked up from germline, CDR1 is LGHNA and CDR2 is YNFKEQ. Here the CDR3 DNA reads TGTGCCAGCAGCCAGCAGGGGGCTTACAATGAGCAGTTCTTC. Its translation: CASSQQGAYNEQFF.

This clonotype was counted at least ten times. The genes are TRBV7-2 and TRBJ1-6; a weak D match, TRBD1 (6 bases). This CDR3 comprises 14 residues. V was cut by 3 bases and J by 9 bases, with 12 bases left in between. Germline assignment: CDR1 SGHTA and CDR2 FQGNSA. The CDR3 sequence is CASSLGQGTSPLHF. In nucleotides, the CDR3 is TGTGCCAGCAGCTTGGGGCAGGGGACTTCACCCCTCCACTTT. Full variable domain (rest looked up from reference TRBV7-2 and TRBJ1-6): GAGVSQSPSNKVTEKGKDVELRCDPISGHTALYWYRQSLGQGLEFLIYFQGNSAPDKSGLPSDRFSAERTGGSVSTLTIQRTQQEDSAVYLCASSLGQGTSPLHFGNGTRLTVT.

This clonotype was seen a handful of times. A read error may account for a junction end that differs from germline. The CDR3 DNA is TGCAGTGCTGGAGACCCGGGACTAGCAGGAACCGGGGAGCTGTTTTTT. Protein: CSAGDPGLAGTGELFF. The chain links TRBV20-1 to TRBJ2-2; TRBD2 aligns across 9 bases. Per the germline V gene, CDR1 is DFQATT and CDR2 is SNEGSKA (reference sequence). The CDR3 sequence is 16 residues long.

The chain joins TRBV2 to TRBJ2-7; no definite D call. Germline V gives CDR1 SNHLY, CDR2 FYNNEI. CDR3 length: 12 residues. V was cut by 8 bases and J by 3 bases, with 11 bases left in between. The CDR3: CASLKLHYEQYF. Here the CDR3 DNA reads TGTGCCAGCTTAAAACTTCACTACGAGCAGTACTTC.

The chain employs TRBV7-2 and TRBJ2-7, with D possibly matching TRBD2 (5 bases). Germline values: CDR1 SGHTA, CDR2 FQGNSA. Deletions cut 10 bases from V and 4 bases from J, with 11 bases between. This CDR3 contains 11 residues. The CDR3 DNA is TGTGCCACGGGGTTTGGTTACGAGCAGTACTTC. Its protein product is CATGFGYEQYF.

The V and J genes are TRBV28 and TRBJ1-6; maybe TRBD1 (6 bases). Germline-derived CDR1 and CDR2 are MDHEN and SYDVKM. Trimming removed 5 bases at V and 0 bases at J, with 14 bases between. The CDR3 is 17 residues long. The CDR3 DNA reads as TGTGCCAGCAGTCCCTTAACAGGGAGCTCCTATAATTCACCCCTCCACTTT. As protein: CASSPLTGSSYNSPLHF.

The V call is TRBV28, the J call TRBJ2-3; D unresolved. The CDR3 has 14 residues. Trimming removed 3 bases at V and 0 bases at J, with 7 bases between. CDR1 is MDHEN and CDR2 is SYDVKM in the germline V gene. The CDR3 coding sequence is TGTGCCAGCAGTTTCGACCTGAGCACAGATACGCAGTATTTT. Translated: CASSFDLSTDTQYF.

This clonotype has only a few counts. The chain uses TRBV4-1 and TRBJ2-3; TRBD2 aligns across 11 bases. Trimming took 4 bases from V and 7 from J; bases not matched to a gene: 10. The CDR3 sequence is 16 residues long. Germline loops: CDR1 MGHRA, CDR2 YSYEKL. CDR3 sequence reads: CASSRGLAETTHTQYF. The CDR3 nucleotides read TGCGCCAGCAGCCGGGGACTAGCGGAGACGACGCATACGCAGTATTTT.

The rearrangement joins TRBV19 to TRBJ1-2; no definite D call. V dropped 8 bases and J dropped 2 bases, with 6 bases sitting between them. CDR1 LNHDA and CDR2 SQIVND come from the germline V gene (reference sequence). This CDR3 contains 11 residues. CDR3: CASGGNYGYTF. In nucleotides, the CDR3 is TGTGCCAGTGGAGGGAACTATGGCTACACCTTC.

The V call is TRBV3-1, the J call TRBJ1-2; D possibly corresponds to TRBD1 (5 bases). Looked up from germline, CDR1 is LGHDT and CDR2 is YNNKEL (reference sequence). The CDR3 extends over 13 amino acids. V lost 0 bases and J lost 8, with 10 bases in between. This chain's CDR3 is CASSQEAGRGYTF. The CDR3 coding sequence is TGTGCCAGCAGCCAAGAGGCAGGGCGAGGCTACACCTTC.

The V and J genes are TRBV28 and TRBJ2-1, with TRBD2 identical over 11 bases. The V gene's germline CDR1 is MDHEN and CDR2 SYDVKM. V shed 6 bases, J shed 5 bases, and the junction held 3 bases outside the gene matches. This CDR3 has 14 residues. CDR3 nucleotides: TGTGCCAGCAGACCTAGCGGGAGGAACAATGAGCAGTTCTTC. Translated, it gives CASRPSGRNNEQFF.

Ten or more counts support this clonotype. The chain links TRBV29-1 to TRBJ2-1, with D unresolved. With 4 bases removed from V and 9 bases from J, the gap between germline ends came to 13 bases. Germline V gene lookup returns CDR1 SQVTM and CDR2 ANQGSEA. The CDR3 has 12 amino acids. For the CDR3, the DNA is TGCAGCGTTGTTCCCTCAGTCGGTGAGCAGTTCTTC. Protein product: CSVVPSVGEQFF.

This clonotype was seen only a few times. The gene calls are TRBV7-9 and TRBJ2-1; D is unclear. Germline CDR1 reads SEHNR; CDR2 reads FQNEAQ (reference sequence). CDR3 length: 15 amino acids. V was clipped by 2 bases and J by 6 bases, with 14 bases between them. CDR3 coding DNA: TGTGCCAGCAGCTTAACAAGCTACGGGTTCAATGAGCAGTTCTTC. Protein: CASSLTSYGFNEQFF.

This clonotype was recorded a few times. The chain combines TRBV7-2 with TRBJ2-7, with TRBD1 matching 9 bases. Germline loops: CDR1 SGHTA, CDR2 FQGNSA. V shed 5 bases and J 6 bases; nucleotides not matched to a gene: 11. The CDR3 consists of 15 residues. The CDR3 sequence is CASSPHRGTGTEQYF. The CDR3 bases are TGTGCCAGCAGCCCGCATAGGGGGACAGGGACCGAGCAGTACTTC.

Many counts were recorded for this clonotype. The J gene is TRBJ2-5, the V gene TRBV5-1; 11 bases are shared with TRBD1. Per germline, CDR1 SGHRS and CDR2 YFSETQ. Unmatched junction bases numbered 6, after V lost 4 bases and J lost 4 bases. The CDR3 covers 15 residues. The CDR3 nucleotides read TGCGCCAGCAGCCTAACCGGACAGGGGGCAGAGACCCAGTACTTC. The encoded protein is CASSLTGQGAETQYF.

This clonotype turned up a few times. The rearrangement joins TRBV15 to TRBJ2-7; tentatively, D is TRBD1 (7 bases). The CDR3 is 15 amino acids. The germline gives CDR1 LNHNV, CDR2 YYDKDF (reference sequence). Trimming removed 0 bases from V and 6 bases from J, with 15 bases in between. The CDR3 region is CATSRDLAQGGEQYF. The CDR3 nucleotides read TGTGCCACCAGCAGAGATCTAGCTCAGGGGGGCGAGCAGTACTTC.